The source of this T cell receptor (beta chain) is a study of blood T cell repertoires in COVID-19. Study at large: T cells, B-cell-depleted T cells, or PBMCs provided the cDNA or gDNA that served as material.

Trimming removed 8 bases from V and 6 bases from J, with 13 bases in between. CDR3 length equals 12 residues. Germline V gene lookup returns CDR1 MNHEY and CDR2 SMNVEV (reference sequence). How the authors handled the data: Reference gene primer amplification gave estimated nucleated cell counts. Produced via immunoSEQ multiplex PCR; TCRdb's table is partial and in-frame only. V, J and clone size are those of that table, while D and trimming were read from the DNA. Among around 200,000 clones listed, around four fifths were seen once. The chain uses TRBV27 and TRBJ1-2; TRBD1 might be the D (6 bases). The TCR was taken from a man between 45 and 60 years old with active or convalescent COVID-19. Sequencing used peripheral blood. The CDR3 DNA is TGTGCCAGCGGGGGCAGGGGTGATGGCTACACCTTC. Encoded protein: CASGGRGDGYTF.